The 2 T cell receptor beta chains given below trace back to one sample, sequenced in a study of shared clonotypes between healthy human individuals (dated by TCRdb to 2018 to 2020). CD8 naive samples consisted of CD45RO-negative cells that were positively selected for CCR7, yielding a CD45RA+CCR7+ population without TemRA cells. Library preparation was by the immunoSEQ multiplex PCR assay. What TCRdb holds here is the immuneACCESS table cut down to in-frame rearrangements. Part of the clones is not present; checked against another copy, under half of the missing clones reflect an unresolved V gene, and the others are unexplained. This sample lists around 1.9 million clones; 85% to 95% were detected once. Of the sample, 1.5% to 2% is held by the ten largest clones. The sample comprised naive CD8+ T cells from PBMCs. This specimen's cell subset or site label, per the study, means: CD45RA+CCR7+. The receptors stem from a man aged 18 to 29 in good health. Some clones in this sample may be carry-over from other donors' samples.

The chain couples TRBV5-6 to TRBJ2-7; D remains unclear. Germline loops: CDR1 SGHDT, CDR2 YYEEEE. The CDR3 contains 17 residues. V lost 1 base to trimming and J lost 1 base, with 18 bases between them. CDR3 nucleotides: TGTGCCAGCAGCTTGATTGGCAGATTGGTGGGGTCCTACGAGCAGTACTTC. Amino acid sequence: CASSLIGRLVGSYEQYF.

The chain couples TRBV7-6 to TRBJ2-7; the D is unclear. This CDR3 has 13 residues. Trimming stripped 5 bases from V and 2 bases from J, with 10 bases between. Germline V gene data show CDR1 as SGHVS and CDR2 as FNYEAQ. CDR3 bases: TGTGCCAGCAGCCAGTATGAGGCCTACGAGCAGTACTTC. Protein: CASSQYEAYEQYF.